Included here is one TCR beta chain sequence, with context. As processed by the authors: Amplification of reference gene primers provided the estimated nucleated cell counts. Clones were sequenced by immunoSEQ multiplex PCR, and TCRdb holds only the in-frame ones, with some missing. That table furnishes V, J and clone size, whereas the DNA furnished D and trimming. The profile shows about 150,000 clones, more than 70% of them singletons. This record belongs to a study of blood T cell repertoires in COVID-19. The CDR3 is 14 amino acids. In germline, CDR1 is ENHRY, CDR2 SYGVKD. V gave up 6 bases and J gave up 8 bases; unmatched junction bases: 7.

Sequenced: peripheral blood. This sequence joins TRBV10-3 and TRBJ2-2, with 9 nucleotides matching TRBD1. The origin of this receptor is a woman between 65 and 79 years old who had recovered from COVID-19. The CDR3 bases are TGTGCCATCAGGCGACTAGGGACAGGGGGGGAGCTGTTTTTT. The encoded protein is CAIRRLGTGGELFF.